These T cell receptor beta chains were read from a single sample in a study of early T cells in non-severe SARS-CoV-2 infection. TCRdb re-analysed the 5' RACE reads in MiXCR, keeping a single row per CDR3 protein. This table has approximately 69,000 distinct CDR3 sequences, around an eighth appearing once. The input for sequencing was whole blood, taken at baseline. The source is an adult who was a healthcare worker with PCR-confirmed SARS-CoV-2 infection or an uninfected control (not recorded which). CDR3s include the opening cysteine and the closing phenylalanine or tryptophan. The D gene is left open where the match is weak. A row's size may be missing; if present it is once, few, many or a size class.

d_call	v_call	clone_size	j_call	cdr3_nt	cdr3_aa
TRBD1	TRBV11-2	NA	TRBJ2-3	TGTGCCAGCAGCTTCTACAGGGGTGATACGCAGTATTTT	CASSFYRGDTQYF
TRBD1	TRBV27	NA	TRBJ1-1	TGTGCCAGCAGTTTATCGACAGGGGCTGAAGCTTTCTTT	CASSLSTGAEAFF
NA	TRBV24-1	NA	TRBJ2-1	TGTGCCACCAGTCTGGCAGGGCTGTACAATGAGCAGTTCTTC	CATSLAGLYNEQFF
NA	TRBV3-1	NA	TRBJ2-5	TGTGCCAGCAGCCCGGGTCTCTGGCAAGTGGGGGAGACCCAGTACTTC	CASSPGLWQVGETQYF
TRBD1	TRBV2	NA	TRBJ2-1	TGTGCCAGCCCCCGGGACAGGGTGAGGAATGAGCAGTTCTTC	CASPRDRVRNEQFF
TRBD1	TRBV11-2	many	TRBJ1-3	TGTGCCAGCAGCAAAGGACAGGGGAGCTCTGGAAACACCATATATTTT	CASSKGQGSSGNTIYF
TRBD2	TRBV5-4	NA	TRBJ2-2	TGTGCCAGCTCCCGGGGGGGCCCTGACACCGGGGAGCTGTTTTTT	CASSRGGPDTGELFF
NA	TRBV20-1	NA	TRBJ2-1	TGCAGTGCCCCGAATTTCCATGACAATGAGCAGTTCTTC	CSAPNFHDNEQFF
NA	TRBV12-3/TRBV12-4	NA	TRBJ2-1	TGTGCCAGCATGTCGAATACCGGGGAAACCTACAATGAGCAGTTCTTC	CASMSNTGETYNEQFF
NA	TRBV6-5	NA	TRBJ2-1	TGTGCCAGCAGTTACTATCGGTATGAAAGGGATCGATCCGGTAGATCCTACAATGAGCAGTTCTTC	CASSYYRYERDRSGRSYNEQFF
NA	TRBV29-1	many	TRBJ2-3	TGCAGCGTTGAGGGTGGCCCCGGGACGACGGGTGGGACGCAGTATTTT	CSVEGGPGTTGGTQYF
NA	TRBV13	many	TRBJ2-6	TGTGCCAGCAGCTTAGGCCCCTCTGGGGCCAACGTCCTGACTTTC	CASSLGPSGANVLTF
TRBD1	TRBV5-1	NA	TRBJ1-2	TGCGCCAGCAGCTTGCTCCGGGGACAGGGAGAAGGCTACACCTTC	CASSLLRGQGEGYTF
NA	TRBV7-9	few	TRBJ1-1	TGTGCCAGCAGCTTGGCAGACACCACTGAAGCTTTCTTT	CASSLADTTEAFF
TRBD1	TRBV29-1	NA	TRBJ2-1	TGCAGCGTAACCCAGGGGGCTTCCTACAATGAGCAGTTCTTC	CSVTQGASYNEQFF
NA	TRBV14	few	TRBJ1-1	TGTGCCAGCAGCCTCCCTTCCCAGGACCCGAACACTGAAGCTTTCTTT	CASSLPSQDPNTEAFF
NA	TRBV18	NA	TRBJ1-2	TGTGCCAGCTCACCAGGCAGGGGAGACTATGGCTACACCTTC	CASSPGRGDYGYTF
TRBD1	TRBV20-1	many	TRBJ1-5	TGCAGTGCTAGAGATGGAGGGGGCCTTCAGCCCCAGCATTTT	CSARDGGGLQPQHF
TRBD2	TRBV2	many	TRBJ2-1	TGTGCCAGCAGTGAATATGCAGGACTAGGTTCGGTCTTC	CASSEYAGLGSVF
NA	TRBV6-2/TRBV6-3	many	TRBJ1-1	TGTGCCAGCAGTCACTTAGGGCGGGATGAAGCTTTCTTT	CASSHLGRDEAFF
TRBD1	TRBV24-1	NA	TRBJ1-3	TGTGCCACCAGTGGTGGGACAGGGAAGGCTGAAAACACCATATATTTT	CATSGGTGKAENTIYF
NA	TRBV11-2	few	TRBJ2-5	TGTGCCAGCAGCTTTGGTTATCAAGAGACCCAGTACTTC	CASSFGYQETQYF
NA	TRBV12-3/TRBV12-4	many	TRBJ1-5	TGTGCCAGCAGTCCAGGTACCTATAGCAATCAGCCCCAGCATTTT	CASSPGTYSNQPQHF
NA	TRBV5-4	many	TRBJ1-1	TGTGCCAGCAGCTTGCGGAACACTGAAGCTTTCTTT	CASSLRNTEAFF
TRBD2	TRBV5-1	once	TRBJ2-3	TGCGCCAGCAGCTTGGCTAGCGGGGGGCTTAGCACAGATACGCAGTATTTT	CASSLASGGLSTDTQYF
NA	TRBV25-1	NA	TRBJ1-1	TGTGCCAGCGGGGGTCAGTTCACTGAAGCTTTCTTT	CASGGQFTEAFF
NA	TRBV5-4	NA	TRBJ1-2	TGTGCCAGCAGCTTGGACAGGGAATATGGCTACACCTTC	CASSLDREYGYTF
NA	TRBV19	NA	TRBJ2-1	TGTGCCAGCCGGGGACTCGCAGACGACTACAATGAGCAGTTCTTC	CASRGLADDYNEQFF
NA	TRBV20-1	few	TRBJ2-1	TGCAGTGCAATCGACAGGTGGTCCTACAATGAGCAGTTCTTC	CSAIDRWSYNEQFF
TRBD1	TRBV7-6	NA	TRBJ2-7	TGTGCCAGCAGCCTCAGACAGGGGAGAGCTTCAGAATTCCCCTACGAGCAGTACTTC	CASSLRQGRASEFPYEQYF
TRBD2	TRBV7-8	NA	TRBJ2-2	TGTGCCAGCAGCTTAGCCTTAGCGGGGGGGCCACGGGAGCTGTTTTTT	CASSLALAGGPRELFF
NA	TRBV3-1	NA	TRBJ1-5	TGTGCCAGCAGCCAAGGGGGGAGGCTAAATCAGCCCCAGCATTTT	CASSQGGRLNQPQHF